A single sample gave rise to the 21 T cell receptor beta chains below, sequenced in a study of CD8 T cells in ankylosing spondylitis. Whole-study results and caveats: A TCR beta motif of seven or eight highly homologous variants appeared characteristic of ankylosing spondylitis blood.

Their antigens are not known. A single record per CDR3 protein comes from TCRdb applying MiXCR to the 5' RACE reads. The profile shows about 390,000 distinct CDR3 sequences, around 22% of them singletons. Sequencing input: blood, either unsorted or a sorted T cell fraction (not recorded which). All receptors come from a male donor with ankylosing spondylitis.

The chain links TRBV3-1 to TRBJ2-1, with TRBD2 matching 9 bases. There are 15 residues in the CDR3. CDR1 is LGHDT, CDR2 YNNKEL, per germline (reference sequence). V lost 6 bases to trimming and J lost 8 bases; unmatched junction nucleotides: 11. CDR3 nucleotides: TGTGCCAGCAGTCGCCGAGCGGGGGGTAGTGATGAGCAGTTCTTC. Residues: CASSRRAGGSDEQFF.

A few counts support this clonotype. V and J are TRBV5-1 and TRBJ2-4; 7 bases fit TRBD1. CDR1 SGHRS and CDR2 YFSETQ come from the germline V gene. This CDR3 contains 15 residues. V lost 5 bases, J lost 2 bases, and 7 bases stayed unmatched. CDR3 protein: CASRHNRGTKNIQYF. The CDR3 nucleotides read TGCGCCAGCAGACACAACAGGGGCACCAAAAACATTCAGTACTTC. The full variable domain, its missing parts supplied by reference TRBV5-1 and TRBJ2-4, is KAGVTQTPRYLIKTRGQQVTLSCSPISGHRSVSWYQQTPGQGLQFLFEYFSETQRNKGNFPGRFSGRQFSNSRSEMNVSTLELGDSALYLCASRHNRGTKNIQYFGAGTRLSVL.

V usage is TRBV29-1 and J usage is TRBJ2-1; 8 bases map to TRBD2. CDR1 SQVTM and CDR2 ANQGSEA come from the germline V gene. This CDR3 is 14 amino acids long. The V and J ends lost 3 bases and 6 bases, in that order; junction bases with no gene match: 7. The CDR3 DNA reads TGCAGCGTTGATCGAGCGGGAGCCCTCAATGAGCAGTTCTTC. Protein: CSVDRAGALNEQFF.

This clonotype was seen a few times. CDR3 bases: TGTGCCAGCAGCGGGCTAGCGGGAGAGACCCAGTACTTC. Its translation: CASSGLAGETQYF. The J gene is TRBJ2-5, the V gene TRBV2, with TRBD2 identical over 8 bases. Trimming cost V 6 bases and J 4 bases; bases outside gene matches: 4. CDR3 length: 13 residues. CDR1 and CDR2 from the germline V gene are SNHLY and FYNNEI.

This clonotype was picked up many times. The V gene is TRBV5-1, the J gene TRBJ2-3; unclear D gene. Trimming cost V 4 bases and J 3 bases, with 15 bases left between them. This CDR3 has 15 residues. Per the germline V gene, CDR1 is SGHRS and CDR2 is YFSETQ. Here the CDR3 DNA reads TGCGCCAGCAGCGCATGGATGGGGAATACAGATACGCAGTATTTT. This gives the protein CASSAWMGNTDTQYF.

The genes are TRBV4-1 and TRBJ1-5; D not certain. In germline, CDR1 is MGHRA, CDR2 YSYEKL. The V end was cut by 0 bases, the J end by 0 bases, with 15 bases between. This CDR3 is built from 18 residues. The chain's CDR3 is CASSQERARPSSNQPQHF. As DNA, the CDR3 is TGCGCCAGCAGCCAAGAACGGGCAAGGCCCTCTAGCAATCAGCCCCAGCATTTT.

In this sample, this clonotype turned up a few times. The rearrangement uses TRBV6-1 and TRBJ2-2, with TRBD2 matching 13 bases. The CDR3 runs to 15 residues. The V gene's germline CDR1 is MNHNS and CDR2 SASEGT. V gave up 6 bases and J gave up 7 bases; unmatched junction bases: 5. The CDR3 DNA reads as TGTGCCAGCAGCGATGGACTAGCGGGAGACGGGGAGCTGTTTTTT. The encoded protein is CASSDGLAGDGELFF.

This clonotype was counted at least ten times. CDR3 region: CSAVSSYEQYF. The CDR3, as DNA: TGCAGTGCGGTCAGCTCCTACGAGCAGTACTTC. The chain uses TRBV20-1 and TRBJ2-7, with D uncertain. Germline CDR1 is DFQATT and CDR2 is SNEGSKA (reference sequence). Trimming left V 6 bases short and J 0 bases short, with 6 bases between. CDR3 length equals 11 residues.

In nucleotides, the CDR3 is TGTGCCAGCCGCGAGAGGGGACAAATTAACACCGGGGAGCTGTTTTTT. This gives the protein CASRERGQINTGELFF. The chain employs TRBV12-3 or TRBV12-4 and TRBJ2-2; D perhaps matches TRBD1 (6 bases). V shed 8 bases and J shed 2 bases, with 18 bases lying between them. The CDR3 has 16 amino acids.

V and J are TRBV5-1 and TRBJ2-1; no definite D call. CDR1 SGHRS and CDR2 YFSETQ come from the germline V gene. The CDR3 is made up of 14 amino acids. Trimming took 4 bases from V and 7 from J, leaving 15 bases between them. The DNA of the CDR3 is TGCGCCAGCAGCCCCTGGGGATCTCGGAATGAGCAGTTCTTC. Protein: CASSPWGSRNEQFF.

The rearrangement joins TRBV29-1 to TRBJ1-1; 9 nucleotides match TRBD1. Germline assignment: CDR1 SQVTM and CDR2 ANQGSEA. V shed 5 bases, J shed 4 bases, and the junction held 5 bases outside the gene matches. The CDR3 is 13 residues long. The DNA of the CDR3 is TGCAGCGTTCCCGGGACAGGGAGCACTGAAGCTTTCTTT. It codes for CSVPGTGSTEAFF.

This clonotype was recorded a few times. The V and J genes are TRBV7-2 and TRBJ2-3; TRBD2 aligns across 7 bases. This CDR3 comprises 15 residues. Losses at the gene ends were 4 bases for V and 0 bases for J; bases not matched to a gene: 4. The V gene's germline CDR1 is SGHTA and CDR2 FQGNSA. CDR3 region: CASSSGGESTDTQYF. The CDR3 DNA sequence: TGTGCCAGCAGCTCGGGGGGAGAAAGCACAGATACGCAGTATTTT.

The chain recombines TRBV12-3 or TRBV12-4 with TRBJ2-3; D unclear. CDR3 length: 13 residues. The germline V and J ends were trimmed by 5 bases and 8 bases, with 14 bases remaining between them. CDR3 in amino acids: CASSVSHPGTQYF. The CDR3 coding sequence is TGTGCCAGCAGTGTTTCCCACCCCGGTACGCAGTATTTT.

V usage is TRBV28 and J usage is TRBJ2-1, with TRBD2 matching 7 bases. Germline trimming cut 2 bases from V and 5 bases from J; bases unmatched to any gene: 6. Germline values: CDR1 MDHEN, CDR2 SYDVKM. CDR3 length equals 15 residues. The CDR3 bases are TGTGCCAGCAGTTTAGCTAGCGGAGGGAACAATGAGCAGTTCTTC. Translation: CASSLASGGNNEQFF.

This chain links TRBV7-3 with TRBJ2-1, with unresolved D. Trimming took 5 bases from V and 8 from J, leaving 19 bases between them. The CDR3 has 15 residues. The germline V gene encodes CDR1 SGHTA and CDR2 FQGTGA. CDR3 nucleotides: TGTGCCAGCAGCCCAGTATCTAGTTTTGCCCATGAGCAGTTCTTC. Translation: CASSPVSSFAHEQFF.

This clonotype was seen a few times. V and J are TRBV10-3 and TRBJ1-1; perhaps TRBD1 as D (5 bases). CDR1 and CDR2 from the germline V gene are ENHRY and SYGVKD. Trimming took 5 bases from V and 1 from J, leaving 8 bases between them. The CDR3 covers 13 residues. CDR3 residues: CAISYGGNTEAFF. CDR3 bases: TGTGCCATCAGTTACGGGGGGAACACTGAAGCTTTCTTT.

This clonotype occurred a few times. The chain combines TRBV20-1 with TRBJ1-5; possibly TRBD1 for D (5 bases). V was shortened by 3 bases and J by 1 base, with 10 bases between the two germline ends. In germline, CDR1 is DFQATT, CDR2 SNEGSKA (reference sequence). The CDR3 sequence is 14 residues long. This CDR3 is CSASSGASNQPQHF. The CDR3 DNA reads as TGCAGTGCTAGCTCTGGGGCGAGCAATCAGCCCCAGCATTTT.

The chain is built from TRBV20-1 and TRBJ2-1; 15 nucleotides align to TRBD2. Germline CDR1 and CDR2: DFQATT and SNEGSKA (reference sequence). J lost 9 bases, V lost 3 bases, and 6 bases had no gene match. The CDR3 length is 15 residues. CDR3 residues: CSARLPGLAGGEQFF. CDR3 in DNA: TGCAGTGCTAGGCTCCCGGGACTAGCGGGAGGTGAGCAGTTCTTC.

V gene TRBV15 combines with J gene TRBJ2-7; no reliable D call. Trimming left V 0 bases short and J 0 bases short, with 12 bases between. The CDR3 length is 16 residues. Germline loops: CDR1 LNHNV, CDR2 YYDKDF (reference sequence). The DNA for the CDR3 is TGTGCCACCAGCAGAGATAAGTATCCTACCTCCTACGAGCAGTACTTC. It codes for CATSRDKYPTSYEQYF.

This clonotype has a handful of counts. A junction end diverges from the germline sequence, so it may reflect a read error. V gene TRBV5-1 combines with J gene TRBJ2-1; D perhaps matches TRBD1 (6 bases). CDR1 and CDR2 (germline): SGHRS, YFSETQ. This CDR3 contains 16 residues. CDR3 coding DNA: TGCGCCAGCAGCGCCCGACAGGCCAGCTCCTACAATGAACAGTTCTTC. It translates to CASSARQASSYNEQFF.

The chain combines TRBV11-2 with TRBJ1-1, with D hard to call. V lost 3 bases and J lost 2, with 13 bases in between. Germline V gene lookup returns CDR1 SGHAT and CDR2 FQNNGV. The CDR3 runs 15 residues. CDR3 amino acids: CASSFSMIPNTEAFF. As DNA, the CDR3 is TGTGCCAGCAGCTTCTCCATGATTCCCAACACTGAAGCTTTCTTT.